A single TCR beta chain is shown here with its context. The record originates from a study of blood T cell repertoires in COVID-19. Clones were read by immunoSEQ multiplex PCR, and TCRdb kept only the in-frame ones, dropping some. The sample includes about 160,000 clones, 70% to 85% seen only once; the top ten take about 24%. V dropped 5 bases and J dropped 8; count of bases not matched to a gene: 12. This CDR3 is built from 15 residues. From germline, CDR1 is SEHNR and CDR2 FQNEAQ (reference sequence). Material for sequencing was peripheral blood. This receptor was obtained from a woman aged 80 or over with acute or convalescent COVID-19. The V call is TRBV7-9, the J call TRBJ1-2, with 9 bases matching TRBD1. The chain's CDR3 is CASSPGTGIAWGYTF. The CDR3, as DNA: TGTGCCAGCAGCCCCGGGACAGGGATCGCGTGGGGCTACACCTTC.